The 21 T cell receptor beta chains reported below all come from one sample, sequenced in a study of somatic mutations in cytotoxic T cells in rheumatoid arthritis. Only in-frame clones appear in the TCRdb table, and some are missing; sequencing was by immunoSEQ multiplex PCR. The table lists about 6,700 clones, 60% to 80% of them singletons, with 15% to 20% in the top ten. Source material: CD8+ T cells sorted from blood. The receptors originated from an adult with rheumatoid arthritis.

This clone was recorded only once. The CDR3 DNA follows: TGTGCCAGCGGTAACAGGGGTAACACTGAAGCTTTCTTT. Translating it yields CASGNRGNTEAFF. The chain couples TRBV5-6 to TRBJ1-1; TRBD1 aligns across 7 bases. Germline trimming cut 7 bases from V and 2 bases from J; bases unmatched to any gene: 5. The V gene's germline CDR1 is SGHDT and CDR2 YYEEEE. The CDR3 runs 13 residues. The full variable domain, with the rest looked up from reference TRBV5-6 and TRBJ1-1, is DAGVTQSPTHLIKTRGQQVTLRCSPKSGHDTVSWYQQALGQGPQFIFQYYEEEERQRGNFPDRFSGHQFPNYSSELNVNALLLGDSALYLCASGNRGNTEAFFGQGTRLTVV.

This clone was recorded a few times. CDR3 region: CASSLGGRTYEQYF. In DNA, the CDR3 is TGCGCCAGCAGCTTGGGTGGCAGGACCTACGAGCAGTACTTC. The genes are TRBV5-1 and TRBJ2-7; D gene ambiguous. This CDR3 contains 14 residues. V was pared by 0 bases and J by 2 bases, with 9 bases between. CDR1 and CDR2 from the germline V gene are SGHRS and YFSETQ.

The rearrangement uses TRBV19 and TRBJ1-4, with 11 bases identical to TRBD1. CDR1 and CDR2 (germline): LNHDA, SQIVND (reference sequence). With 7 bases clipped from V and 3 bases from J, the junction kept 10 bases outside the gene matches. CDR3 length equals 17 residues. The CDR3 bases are TGTGCCAGTAACGCACCGGGACAGGGGGTGGCTAATGAAAAACTGTTTTTT. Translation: CASNAPGQGVANEKLFF.

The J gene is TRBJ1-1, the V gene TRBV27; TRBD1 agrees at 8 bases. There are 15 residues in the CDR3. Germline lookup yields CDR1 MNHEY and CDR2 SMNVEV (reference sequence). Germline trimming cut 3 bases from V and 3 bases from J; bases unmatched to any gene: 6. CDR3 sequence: CASSFMTGDDTEAFF. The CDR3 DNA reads TGTGCCAGCAGTTTCATGACAGGGGACGACACTGAAGCTTTCTTT.

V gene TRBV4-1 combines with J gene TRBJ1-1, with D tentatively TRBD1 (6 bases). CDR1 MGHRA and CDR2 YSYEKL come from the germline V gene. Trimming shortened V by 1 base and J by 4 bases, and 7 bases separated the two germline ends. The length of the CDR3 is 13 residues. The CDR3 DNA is TGCGCCAGCAGCCAAGTAGGGGGCACTGAAGCTTTCTTT. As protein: CASSQVGGTEAFF.

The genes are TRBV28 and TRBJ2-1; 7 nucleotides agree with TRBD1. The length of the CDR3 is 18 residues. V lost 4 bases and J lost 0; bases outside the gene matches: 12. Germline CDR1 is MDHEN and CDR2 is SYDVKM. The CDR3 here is CASSYPRGRLSSYNEQFF. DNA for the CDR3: TGTGCCAGCAGTTACCCGAGGGGGCGACTAAGCTCCTACAATGAGCAGTTCTTC.

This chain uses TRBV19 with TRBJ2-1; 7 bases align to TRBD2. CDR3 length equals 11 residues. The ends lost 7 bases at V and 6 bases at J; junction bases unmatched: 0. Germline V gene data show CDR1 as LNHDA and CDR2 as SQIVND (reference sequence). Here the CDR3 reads CASTGGNEQFF. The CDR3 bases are TGTGCCAGTACGGGGGGCAATGAGCAGTTCTTC.

The DNA for the CDR3 is TGCGCCAGCAGCCAATTACCCGGGACTAGGAGTTCCTACGAGCAGTACTTC. Its translation is CASSQLPGTRSSYEQYF. The chain recombines TRBV4-1 with TRBJ2-7; 8 nucleotides align to TRBD2. Germline CDR1 reads MGHRA; CDR2 reads YSYEKL. The CDR3 has 17 residues. Trimming removed 2 bases from V and 1 base from J; junction bases left unmatched: 10.

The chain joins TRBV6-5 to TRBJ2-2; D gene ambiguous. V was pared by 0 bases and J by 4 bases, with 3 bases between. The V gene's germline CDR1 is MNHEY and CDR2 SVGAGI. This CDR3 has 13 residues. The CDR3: CASSYSSTGELFF. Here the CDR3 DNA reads TGTGCCAGCAGTTACTCCTCCACCGGGGAGCTGTTTTTT.

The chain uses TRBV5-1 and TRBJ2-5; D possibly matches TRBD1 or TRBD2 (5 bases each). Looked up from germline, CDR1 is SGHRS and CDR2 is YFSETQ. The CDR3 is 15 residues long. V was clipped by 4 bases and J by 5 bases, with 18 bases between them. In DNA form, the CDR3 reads TGCGCCAGCAGCCCCTGGGGGTACACCGGGGAGACCCAGTACTTC. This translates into CASSPWGYTGETQYF. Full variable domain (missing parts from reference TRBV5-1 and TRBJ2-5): KAGVTQTPRYLIKTRGQQVTLSCSPISGHRSVSWYQQTPGQGLQFLFEYFSETQRNKGNFPGRFSGRQFSNSRSEMNVSTLELGDSALYLCASSPWGYTGETQYFGPGTRLLVL.

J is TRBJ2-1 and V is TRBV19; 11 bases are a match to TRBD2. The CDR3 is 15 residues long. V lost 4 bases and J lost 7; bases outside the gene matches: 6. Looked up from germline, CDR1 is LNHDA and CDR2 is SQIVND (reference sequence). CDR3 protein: CASSTASGGRNEQFF. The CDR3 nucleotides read TGTGCCAGTAGTACGGCTAGCGGGGGGCGGAATGAGCAGTTCTTC.

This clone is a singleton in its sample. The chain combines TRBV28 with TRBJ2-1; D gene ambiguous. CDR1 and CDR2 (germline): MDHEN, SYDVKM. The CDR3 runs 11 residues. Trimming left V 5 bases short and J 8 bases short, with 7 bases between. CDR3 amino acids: CASSTYYEQFF. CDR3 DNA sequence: TGTGCCAGCAGTACTTATTATGAGCAGTTCTTC.

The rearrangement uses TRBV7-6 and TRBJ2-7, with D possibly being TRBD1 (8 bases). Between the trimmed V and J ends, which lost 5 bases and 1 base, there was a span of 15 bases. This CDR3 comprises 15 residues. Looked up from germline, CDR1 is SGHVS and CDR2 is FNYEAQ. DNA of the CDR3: TGTGCCAGCAGCCCCCACAGGGGGGGGTCCTACGAGCAGTACTTC. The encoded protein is CASSPHRGGSYEQYF.

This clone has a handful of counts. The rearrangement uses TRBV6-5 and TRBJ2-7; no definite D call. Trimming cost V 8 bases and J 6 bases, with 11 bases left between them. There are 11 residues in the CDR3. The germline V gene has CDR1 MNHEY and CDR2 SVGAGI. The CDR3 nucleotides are TGTGCCAGCGGTACCTTTGCCGAGCAGTACTTC. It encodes CASGTFAEQYF.

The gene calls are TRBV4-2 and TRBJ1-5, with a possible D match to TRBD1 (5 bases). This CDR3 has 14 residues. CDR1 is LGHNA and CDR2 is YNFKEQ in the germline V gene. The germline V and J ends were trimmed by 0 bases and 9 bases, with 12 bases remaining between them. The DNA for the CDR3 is TGTGCCAGCAGCCAAGATTTAGGGGTCCTGCCCCAGCATTTT. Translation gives CASSQDLGVLPQHF.

CDR3 sequence reads: CASSFEGGAYEQYF. DNA for the CDR3: TGTGCCAGCAGCTTTGAAGGGGGCGCCTACGAGCAGTACTTC. This chain connects TRBV5-5 to TRBJ2-7, with 7 positions matching TRBD1. V was pared by 2 bases and J by 2 bases, with 4 bases of the junction left unmatched. The germline CDR1 and CDR2 sequences are SGHKS and YYEKEE (reference sequence). The CDR3 is 14 amino acids.

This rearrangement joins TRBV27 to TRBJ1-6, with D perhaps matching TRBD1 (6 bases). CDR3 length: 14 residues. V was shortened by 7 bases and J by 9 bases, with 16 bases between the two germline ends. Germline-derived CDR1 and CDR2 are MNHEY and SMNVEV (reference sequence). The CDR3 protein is CASKVGTGASPLHF. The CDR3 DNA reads TGTGCCAGCAAAGTAGGGACGGGGGCTTCACCCCTCCACTTT.

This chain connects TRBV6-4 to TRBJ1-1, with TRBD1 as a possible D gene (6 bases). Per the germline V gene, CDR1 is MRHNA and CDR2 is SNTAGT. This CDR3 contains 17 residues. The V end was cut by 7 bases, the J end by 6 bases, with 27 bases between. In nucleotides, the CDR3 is TGTGCCAGCACCTGCTCGTGGGGGGCAGGGAAGACCGCTGAAGCTTTCTTT. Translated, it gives CASTCSWGAGKTAEAFF.

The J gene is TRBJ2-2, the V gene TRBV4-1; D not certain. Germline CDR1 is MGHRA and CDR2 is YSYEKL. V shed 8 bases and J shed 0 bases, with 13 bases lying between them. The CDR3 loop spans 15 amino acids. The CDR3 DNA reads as TGCGCCAGCGGCGCCGAGTGGACGAACACCGGGGAGCTGTTTTTT. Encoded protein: CASGAEWTNTGELFF.

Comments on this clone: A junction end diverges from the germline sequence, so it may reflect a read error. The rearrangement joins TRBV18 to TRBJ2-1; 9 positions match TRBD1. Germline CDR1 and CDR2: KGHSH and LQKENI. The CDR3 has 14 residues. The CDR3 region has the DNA TGTGCCAGCTCGCCACAGGGGGCGTACAATGAGCAGTTCTTC. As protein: CASSPQGAYNEQFF.

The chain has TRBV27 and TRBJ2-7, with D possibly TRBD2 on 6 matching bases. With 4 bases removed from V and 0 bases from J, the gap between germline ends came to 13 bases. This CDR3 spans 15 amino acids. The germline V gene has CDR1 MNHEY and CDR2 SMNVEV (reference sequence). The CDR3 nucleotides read TGTGCCAGCAGTTACCGGAGGGGAAGCTCCTACGAGCAGTACTTC. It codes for CASSYRRGSSYEQYF.